The 3 T cell receptor beta chains below were found in one sample sequenced in a study of Ad26.COV2.S vaccination and SARS-CoV-2 variants. Here immunoSEQ multiplex PCR was the method, and the copy in TCRdb shows in-frame clones only, minus some. The sample yields 200,000 to 300,000 clones, over 75% seen once. The sample's treatment: 19 received Ad26.COV2.S at low or high dose, single or two shots; 5 received placebo; per-sample allocation not given. The study sampled participants on day 63 after the first vaccine or placebo injection. Sequenced material: peripheral blood, taken in a trial of Ad26.COV2.S vaccine versus placebo. The receptors originated from a person aged 18 to 65 who received the Ad26.COV2.S COVID-19 vaccine or a placebo.

This sequence joins TRBV7-9 and TRBJ2-7; the match to TRBD2 covers 10 bases. Germline values: CDR1 SEHNR, CDR2 FQNEAQ (reference sequence). V gave up 5 bases and J gave up 2 bases; unmatched junction bases: 3. The CDR3 totals 14 residues. The CDR3 bases are TGTGCCAGCAGCCCTACTAGCGGGGCCTACGAGCAGTACTTC. Its translation is CASSPTSGAYEQYF.

The V and J genes are TRBV27 and TRBJ1-1; D perhaps matches TRBD1 (6 bases). There are 13 residues in the CDR3. Trimming took 5 bases from V and 7 from J, leaving 14 bases between them. Germline assignment: CDR1 MNHEY and CDR2 SMNVEV (reference sequence). This chain's CDR3 is CASSLWRDNEAFF. DNA of the CDR3: TGTGCCAGCAGTCTATGGAGGGACAATGAAGCTTTCTTT.

This chain uses TRBV28 with TRBJ2-7, with D possibly being TRBD1 (5 bases). V lost 3 bases, J lost 2 bases, and 14 bases lay in between. CDR3 length: 15 residues. CDR1 and CDR2 (germline): MDHEN, SYDVKM. DNA of the CDR3: TGTGCCAGCAGTTTCAGGGCAGCACCCCCCTACGAGCAGTACTTC. Its protein is CASSFRAAPPYEQYF.